These T cell receptor beta chains were read from a single sample in a study of blood T cell repertoires in COVID-19. Assay: immunoSEQ multiplex PCR; the TCRdb copy retains only in-frame clones and omits some. The table has 140,000 to 150,000 clones, more than 75% seen once. Sequencing was performed on PBMCs or T cells enriched from blood (not recorded which). These receptors were obtained from a woman aged 45 to 65 who had recovered from COVID-19. Both conserved end residues are part of each CDR3. The D gene is left open where the match is weak. Size values are once, few and many counts, or a class for expanded clones, and some rows have none.

TRBV19	TRBJ1-3	NA	NA	TGTGCCAGTAGACAGGTCTCTGGAAACACCATATATTTT	CASRQVSGNTIYF
TRBV7-2	TRBJ2-5	NA	TRBD2	TGTGCCAGCAGCTTCCAGCGGGGGCCGGAGACCCAGTACTTC	CASSFQRGPETQYF
TRBV12-5	TRBJ2-1	NA	TRBD1	TGTGCTAGTGGTTTGGGGGTTGGGGACAGAGGAGACAATGAGCAGTTCTTC	CASGLGVGDRGDNEQFF
TRBV19	TRBJ2-1	NA	TRBD2	TGTGCCAGTAGTATGTTGTGGACTAGGAATTACAATGAGCAGTTCTTC	CASSMLWTRNYNEQFF
TRBV19	TRBJ1-2	NA	NA	TGTGCCAGTAGTTATCCGGGGGGACGGGCGAAAGGCTACACCTTC	CASSYPGGRAKGYTF
TRBV10-3	TRBJ1-5	NA	NA	TGTGCCATCAGTGAGGGCAGGGTAGATCAGCCCCAGCATTTT	CAISEGRVDQPQHF
TRBV7-2	TRBJ1-2	NA	NA	TGTGCCAGCAGCTTCAGGCAGAACTATGGCTACACCTTC	CASSFRQNYGYTF
TRBV5-4	TRBJ2-1	NA	NA	TGTGCCAGCAGCTTGGGAGCTAGTCCCAATGAGCAGTTCTTC	CASSLGASPNEQFF
TRBV30	TRBJ2-7	NA	NA	TGTGCCTGGAGTGTGGGACTGTACGAGCAGTACTTC	CAWSVGLYEQYF
TRBV7-8	TRBJ1-2	once	TRBD1	TGTGCCAGCAGCGCCCTGGACAGGGTTCCTGGCTACACCTTC	CASSALDRVPGYTF
TRBV16	TRBJ1-3	NA	NA	TGTGCCAGCAGCGGTCTAGGAAACACCATATATTTT	CASSGLGNTIYF
TRBV27	TRBJ2-6	once	NA	TGTGCCAGCAGTTTTTACGAGTCTGGGGCCAACGTCCTGACTTTC	CASSFYESGANVLTF
TRBV24-1	TRBJ2-7	medium-sized	TRBD1	TGTGCCACCAGTGCCACCACCGGGACAGGACCCTACGAGCAGTACTTC	CATSATTGTGPYEQYF
TRBV7-8	TRBJ1-3	NA	NA	TGTGCCAGCAGCTTAGAGCTCGGAAACACCATATATTTT	CASSLELGNTIYF
TRBV27	TRBJ1-1	NA	TRBD1	TGTGCCAGCAGTATCGACAGGGGAGCTGAAGCTTTCTTT	CASSIDRGAEAFF
TRBV5-6	TRBJ1-6	NA	NA	TGTGCCAGCACCGAAACAGGCCTAGGGACACCCCTCCACTTT	CASTETGLGTPLHF
TRBV11-3	TRBJ2-7	NA	TRBD1	TGTGCCAGCAGCCCCGGGACAGGGGACCACGAGCAGTACTTC	CASSPGTGDHEQYF
TRBV19	TRBJ1-6	NA	TRBD1	TGTGCCAGTAGTATGGGCCACAGGGGGCGTAATTCACCCCTCCACTTT	CASSMGHRGRNSPLHF
TRBV28	TRBJ1-5	NA	TRBD1	TGTGCCAGCAGTGAAACCGGGACAGGATATAGCAATCAGCCCCAGCATTTT	CASSETGTGYSNQPQHF
TRBV5-8	TRBJ2-1	NA	NA	TGTGCCAGCAGCTTGGGAGACAGCTCCAGCTCCTACAATGAGCAGTTCTTC	CASSLGDSSSSYNEQFF
TRBV7-9	TRBJ1-5	NA	NA	TGTGCCAGCAGCCGAGGTGGTAATCAGCCCCAGCATTTT	CASSRGGNQPQHF
TRBV3-1/TRBV3-2	TRBJ1-4	NA	NA	TGTGCCAGCAGCCAAGAAGTGGCCGGGACTAATAATGAAAAACTGTTTTTT	CASSQEVAGTNNEKLFF
TRBV2	TRBJ1-2	few	TRBD1	TGTGCCAGCAGTGAGACCGGGACAGGGGACCTCTATGGCTACACCTTC	CASSETGTGDLYGYTF
TRBV19	TRBJ2-1	once	NA	TGTGCCAGTAGCCTAGGGGGAGCCCGGGCCTCCTACAATGAGCAGTTCTTC	CASSLGGARASYNEQFF
TRBV4-1	TRBJ1-1	once	NA	TGCGCCAGCAGCGCACAGAGGAACACTGAAGCTTTCTTT	CASSAQRNTEAFF
TRBV7-2	TRBJ2-7	few	TRBD2	TGTGCCAGCAGCTTAGGAGGCGCGGGGGGCGTTTACGAGCAGTACTTC	CASSLGGAGGVYEQYF
TRBV11-2	TRBJ1-4	NA	NA	TGTGCCAGCAGCAAAGCACAGGGTAATGAAAAACTGTTTTTT	CASSKAQGNEKLFF
TRBV5-1	TRBJ2-5	NA	TRBD1	TGCGCCAGCAGCTCCGGGACAGTGGCATCGGAGACCCAGTACTTC	CASSSGTVASETQYF
TRBV7-9	TRBJ1-1	NA	NA	TGTGCCAGCAGCCACCGGGACATTCCGACGGCTTTCTTT	CASSHRDIPTAFF
TRBV4-2	TRBJ1-1	once	NA	TGTGCCAGCAGCCAAGTGGCGGGGGCAACTGAAGCTTTCTTT	CASSQVAGATEAFF
TRBV5-4	TRBJ1-1	NA	NA	TGTGCCAGCAGCTTCGGGAAGGTCACTGAAGCTTTCTTT	CASSFGKVTEAFF
TRBV11-1	TRBJ1-1	few	NA	TGTGCCAGCAGCTTAGTCGGCAGGGGGAACACTGAAGCTTTCTTT	CASSLVGRGNTEAFF
TRBV5-1	TRBJ2-2	few	NA	TGCGCCAGCAGCTTGGGGCAGATGCACGCGGAGCTGTTTTTT	CASSLGQMHAELFF
TRBV12-3/TRBV12-4	TRBJ2-2	NA	NA	TGTGCCGGCGCAGGGGCGTACACCGGGGAGCTGTTTTTT	CAGAGAYTGELFF
TRBV28	TRBJ2-1	NA	TRBD2	TGTGCCAGCAGTTTCGGCGGGAGCTCCTACAATGAGCAGTTCTTC	CASSFGGSSYNEQFF
TRBV27	TRBJ2-7	NA	NA	TGTGCCAGCAGTTTATTAGTCGGCTACGAGCAGTACTTC	CASSLLVGYEQYF
TRBV19	TRBJ2-5	once	TRBD1	TGTGCCAGTAGTTTTGGACAGGGGTACGAGACCCAGTACTTC	CASSFGQGYETQYF
TRBV19	TRBJ2-2	NA	NA	TGTGCCAGTAGTAAGATCTGGCAGACGAACACCGGGGAGCTGTTTTTT	CASSKIWQTNTGELFF
TRBV6-5	TRBJ2-5	NA	NA	TGTGCCAGCAGGGCGACAGTCCAAGAGACCCAGTACTTC	CASRATVQETQYF
TRBV27	TRBJ1-5	NA	NA	TGTGCCAGCTTCGAGCACTATAGCAATCAGCCCCAGCATTTT	CASFEHYSNQPQHF
TRBV19	TRBJ1-2	once	NA	TGTGCCAGTTCAGACAGGCCTAAAAACTATGGCTACACCTTC	CASSDRPKNYGYTF
TRBV28	TRBJ2-2	NA	NA	TGTGCCAGCAAGCTGAACACCGGGGAGCTGTTTTTT	CASKLNTGELFF
TRBV5-1	TRBJ2-3	NA	NA	TGCGCCAGCAGCTTCGGACAGGCGGGGGATACGCAGTATTTT	CASSFGQAGDTQYF
TRBV5-5	TRBJ2-5	few	TRBD2	TGTGCCAGCAGCGATCCGGGACTAGCGGGGGCGAAGACCCAGTACTTC	CASSDPGLAGAKTQYF